A single sample gave rise to the 7 T cell receptor beta chains below, sequenced in a study of cytomegalovirus exposure and HLA in healthy donors. Method: immunoSEQ multiplex PCR; TCRdb's copy keeps in-frame clones and lacks some. The data hold about 84,000 clones, with roughly 93% observed a single time. The material sequenced was PBMCs. The receptors originated from a man between 25 and 39 years old in good health and CMV-seronegative.

This clone has just one count. The chain links TRBV4-1 to TRBJ1-5; TRBD1 agrees at 8 bases. The CDR3 length is 16 residues. Trimming cost V 3 bases and J 7 bases; bases outside gene matches: 11. CDR1 is MGHRA, CDR2 YSYEKL, per germline. CDR3 amino acids: CASSHAQGGEKQPQHF. Written as DNA, the CDR3 is TGCGCCAGCAGCCACGCACAGGGGGGGGAAAAACAGCCCCAGCATTTT.

J is TRBJ2-2 and V is TRBV29-1; 9 bases are shared with TRBD1. The CDR3 consists of 19 residues. From germline, CDR1 is SQVTM and CDR2 ANQGSEA. Trimming cost V 2 bases and J 1 base; bases outside gene matches: 14. CDR3 loop: CSVEQDRGTPNLNTGELFF. The CDR3 region has the DNA TGCAGCGTTGAACAAGACAGGGGGACTCCGAACTTGAACACCGGGGAGCTGTTTTTT.

The J gene is TRBJ2-7, the V gene TRBV5-5; 7 nucleotides match TRBD1. V shed 5 bases and J 1 base; nucleotides not matched to a gene: 9. The CDR3 consists of 15 residues. CDR1 and CDR2 (germline): SGHKS, YYEKEE (reference sequence). The CDR3 protein is CASRYSDRSSYEQYF. Here the CDR3 DNA reads TGTGCCAGCAGGTATTCGGACAGGTCGTCCTACGAGCAGTACTTC.

The chain combines TRBV27 with TRBJ1-6; D is possibly TRBD1 (6 bases). The CDR3 extends over 17 amino acids. Trimming cost V 2 bases and J 1 base, with 12 bases left between them. Germline V gene lookup returns CDR1 MNHEY and CDR2 SMNVEV (reference sequence). CDR3: CASSLTEGGSYNSPLHF. For the CDR3, the DNA is TGTGCCAGCAGTTTAACGGAAGGGGGTTCCTATAATTCACCCCTCCACTTT.

This chain uses TRBV10-3 with TRBJ1-4, with 10 positions matching TRBD1. Losses at the gene ends were 6 bases for V and 8 bases for J; bases not matched to a gene: 3. CDR3 length: 13 amino acids. CDR1 is ENHRY, CDR2 SYGVKD, per germline. The CDR3 bases are TGTGCCATCAGCGGACAGGGGGAGGAAAAACTGTTTTTT. Translating gives CAISGQGEEKLFF.

In this sample, this clone turned up once. The J gene is TRBJ1-4, the V gene TRBV5-1; 8 positions match TRBD1. CDR3 length equals 15 residues. The ends lost 4 bases at V and 8 bases at J; junction bases unmatched: 10. Germline CDR1 is SGHRS and CDR2 is YFSETQ. CDR3 residues: CASSPTGDRGEKLFF. The CDR3 region has the DNA TGCGCCAGCAGCCCGACAGGGGACCGAGGGGAAAAACTGTTTTTT.

CDR3 in DNA: TGTGCCAGCCAGAGAGGGTTTATGGGCAATCAGCCCCAGCATTTT. As protein: CASQRGFMGNQPQHF. This rearrangement joins TRBV2 to TRBJ1-5; D gene uncertain. Germline lookup yields CDR1 SNHLY and CDR2 FYNNEI. The CDR3 spans 15 residues. V dropped 8 bases and J dropped 2 bases, with 16 bases sitting between them.